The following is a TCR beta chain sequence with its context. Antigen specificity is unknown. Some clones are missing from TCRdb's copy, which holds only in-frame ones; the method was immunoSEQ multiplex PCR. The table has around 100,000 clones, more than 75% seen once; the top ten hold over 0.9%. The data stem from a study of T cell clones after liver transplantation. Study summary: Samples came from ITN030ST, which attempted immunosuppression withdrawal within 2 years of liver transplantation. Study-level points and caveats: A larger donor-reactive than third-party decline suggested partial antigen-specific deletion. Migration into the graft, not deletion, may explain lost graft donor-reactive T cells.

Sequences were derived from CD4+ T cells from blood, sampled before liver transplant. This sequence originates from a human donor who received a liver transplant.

CDR3 sequence: CASSPGTMEKLFF. The CDR3 DNA reads TGTGCCAGCTCACCAGGCACAATGGAAAAACTGTTTTTT. The chain carries TRBV18 and TRBJ1-4; D is ambiguous. Per the germline V gene, CDR1 is KGHSH and CDR2 is LQKENI. The ends were cut back, 2 bases at V and 8 bases at J, with 9 bases in the middle. The CDR3 consists of 13 residues. The variable domain in full, completed from reference TRBV18 and TRBJ1-4, reads NAGVMQNPRHLVRRRGQEARLRCSPMKGHSHVYWYRQLPEEGLKFMVYLQKENIIDESGMPKERFSAEFPKEGPSILRIQQVVRGDSAAYFCASSPGTMEKLFFGSGTQLSVL.